The 2 T cell receptor beta chains presented below share a single source sample, sequenced in a study of CD8 T cells in Susac syndrome. RNA totalling roughly 0.5 to 1 ug underwent reverse transcription with random hexamers. MiXCR, applied by TCRdb to the immunoSEQ multiplex PCR reads, yields one record per CDR3 protein. The sample lists over 150,000 distinct CDR3 sequences; about 95% were seen once. Sequenced material: CD4+ T cells from PBMCs. The receptor set was obtained from a human donor with multiple sclerosis.

The chain recombines TRBV30 with TRBJ1-5; TRBD1 aligns across 8 bases. This CDR3 comprises 15 residues. From germline, CDR1 is GTSNPN and CDR2 SVGIG (reference sequence). V lost 2 bases, J lost 9 bases, and 12 bases stayed unmatched. CDR3 nucleotide sequence: TGTGCCTGGAGTTCGGACAGGGTTAGGGTCCGGCCCCAGCATTTT. Amino acids: CAWSSDRVRVRPQHF.

The gene calls are TRBV14 and TRBJ2-6; D is unresolved. In germline, CDR1 is SGHDN, CDR2 FVKESK. V dropped 4 bases and J dropped 9 bases, with 10 bases sitting between them. The CDR3 sequence is 13 residues long. The CDR3 nucleotides are TGTGCCAGCAGCCCCGCTGAGGTCAACGTCCTGACTTTC. This translates into CASSPAEVNVLTF.